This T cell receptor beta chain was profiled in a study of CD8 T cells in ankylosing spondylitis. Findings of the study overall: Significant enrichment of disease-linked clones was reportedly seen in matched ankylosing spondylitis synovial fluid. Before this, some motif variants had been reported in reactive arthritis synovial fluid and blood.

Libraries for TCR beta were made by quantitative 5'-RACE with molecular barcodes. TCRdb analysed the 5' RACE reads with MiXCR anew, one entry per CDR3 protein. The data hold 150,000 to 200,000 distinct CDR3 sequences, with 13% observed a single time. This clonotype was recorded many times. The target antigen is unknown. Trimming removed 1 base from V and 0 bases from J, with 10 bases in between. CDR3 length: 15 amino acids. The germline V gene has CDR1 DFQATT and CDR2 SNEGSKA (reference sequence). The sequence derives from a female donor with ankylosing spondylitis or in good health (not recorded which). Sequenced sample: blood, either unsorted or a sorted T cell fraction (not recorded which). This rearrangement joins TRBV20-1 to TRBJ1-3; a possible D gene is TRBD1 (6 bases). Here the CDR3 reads CSARVGTNSGNTIYF. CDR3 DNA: TGCAGTGCTAGAGTAGGGACAAACTCTGGAAACACCATATATTTT.